This entry lists 30 T cell receptor beta chains sequenced from one sample in a study of blood T cell repertoires in COVID-19 (dated by TCRdb to 2020 to 2022). Libraries were constructed by the immunoSEQ multiplex PCR assay. TCRdb took over this immuneACCESS table, retaining in-frame rearrangements with V and J assigned. Such tables are incomplete; in checked studies, under half of the missing clones stem from an unresolved V gene, and the remainder is unexplained. This sample holds 250,000 to 300,000 clones; roughly 89% were observed only once. The ten top clones hold 4% to 5% of the sample. The sample taken for sequencing was peripheral blood. These TCRs come from a woman aged 40 to 50 who had recovered from COVID-19.

The J gene is TRBJ1-1, the V gene TRBV6-6, with TRBD1 identical over 10 bases. The V gene end was trimmed by 7 bases and the J gene end by 4 bases; junction bases not matched to a gene: 15. The CDR3 consists of 17 residues. CDR1 is MNHNY and CDR2 is SVGAGI in the germline V gene (reference sequence). The CDR3 sequence is CASNRDGGTGVGTEAFF. CDR3 nucleotide sequence: TGTGCCAGCAATCGCGACGGGGGGACAGGGGTGGGCACTGAAGCTTTCTTT.

This clone appeared once. DNA for the CDR3: TGTGCCACCAGTGACCCCGATGGGACAAGACAGCAAGAGACCCAGTACTTC. Its translation is CATSDPDGTRQQETQYF. The chain recombines TRBV24-1 with TRBJ2-5, with D tentatively TRBD1 (6 bases). Trimming pared 4 bases from V and 2 bases from J, leaving 19 bases between. This CDR3 is built from 17 residues. The germline V gene encodes CDR1 KGHDR and CDR2 SFDVKD.

V gene TRBV21-1 combines with J gene TRBJ2-7; TRBD1 reflects the table's D call only, with no check against the DNA. TRBV21-1 is given as a pseudogene. The CDR3 has 10 amino acids. CDR3 DNA sequence: TGTGCCGGTGACACTTACGAGCAGTACGTC. Amino acid sequence: CAGDTYEQYV.

The V call is TRBV19, the J call TRBJ2-3, with 10 bases fitting TRBD2. Germline CDR1 LNHDA, CDR2 SQIVND (reference sequence). The V segment lost 3 bases and the J segment 3 bases; nucleotides outside the gene matches: 3. The CDR3 is 15 amino acids. CDR3: CASSMSSGSTDTQYF. CDR3 nucleotide sequence: TGTGCCAGTAGTATGTCTAGCGGGAGTACAGATACGCAGTATTTT.

DNA of the CDR3: TGTGCCAGTAGTATCTGGGGGACAGATAGCAATCAGCCCCAGCATTTT. It specifies CASSIWGTDSNQPQHF. The chain has TRBV19 and TRBJ1-5; 7 bases map to TRBD1. This CDR3 is 16 amino acids long. The junction had 5 bases not matched to a gene; V was cut back by 3 bases and J by 0 bases. The germline gives CDR1 LNHDA, CDR2 SQIVND (reference sequence).

The V and J genes are TRBV29-1 and TRBJ2-1, with D possibly matching TRBD1 (5 bases). Germline V lookup: CDR1 SQVTM, CDR2 ANQGSEA. The length of the CDR3 is 15 residues. V shed 4 bases and J shed 0 bases, with 13 bases lying between them. The CDR3 nucleotides are TGCAGCGTTGGGGGCAGGCTGAGCTCCTACAATGAGCAGTTCTTC. Residues: CSVGGRLSSYNEQFF.

In this sample, this clone turned up a few times. The chain has TRBV10-3 and TRBJ2-1, with TRBD2 matching over 7 bases. Germline assignment: CDR1 ENHRY and CDR2 SYGVKD. CDR3 length equals 15 residues. J was trimmed by 6 bases and V by 6 bases; bases with no gene match: 11. In nucleotides, the CDR3 is TGTGCCATCAGACTCGGTTCGGGGGGAGTCAATGAGCAGTTCTTC. Its protein product is CAIRLGSGGVNEQFF.

The chain has TRBV28 and TRBJ2-7; D is possibly TRBD1 (5 bases). CDR1 is MDHEN and CDR2 is SYDVKM in the germline V gene. CDR3 length: 14 residues. Trimming shortened V by 8 bases and J by 0 bases, and 14 bases separated the two germline ends. The CDR3 is CASLGAVNSYEQYF. The CDR3, as DNA: TGTGCCAGCCTTGGGGCGGTCAACTCCTACGAGCAGTACTTC.

V gene TRBV2 combines with J gene TRBJ1-6, with TRBD1 matching 7 bases. J was trimmed by 8 bases and V by 9 bases; bases with no gene match: 7. Germline V lookup: CDR1 SNHLY, CDR2 FYNNEI. The CDR3 has 13 amino acids. The CDR3, as DNA: TGTGCCAGTTTAGGGGGCAGGGATTCACCCCTCCACTTT. Translating it yields CASLGGRDSPLHF.

The chain couples TRBV7-9 to TRBJ2-7, with 9 bases matching TRBD1. Per the germline V gene, CDR1 is SEHNR and CDR2 is FQNEAQ (reference sequence). The CDR3 length is 13 residues. The V segment lost 5 bases and the J segment 3 bases; nucleotides outside the gene matches: 2. The CDR3 loop is CASSPGQGYEQYF. Here the CDR3 DNA reads TGTGCCAGCAGCCCGGGACAGGGCTACGAGCAGTACTTC. The whole variable domain, remainder taken from reference TRBV7-9 and TRBJ2-7, is DTGVSQNPRHKITKRGQNVTFRCDPISEHNRLYWYRQTLGQGPEFLTYFQNEAQLEKSRLLSDRFSAERPKGSFSTLEIQRTEQGDSAMYLCASSPGQGYEQYFGPGTRLTVT.

The gene calls are TRBV7-9 and TRBJ2-1; the match to TRBD1 covers 9 bases. This CDR3 is built from 17 residues. Germline CDR1 SEHNR, CDR2 FQNEAQ (reference sequence). Unmatched junction bases numbered 14, after V lost 4 bases and J lost 7 bases. CDR3 sequence (DNA): TGTGCCAGCAGCTCTCGGGACCTGACAGGGGGAATAAATGAGCAGTTCTTC. It codes for CASSSRDLTGGINEQFF.

The genes are TRBV27 and TRBJ2-5; tentative D call: TRBD2 (6 bases). CDR3 length: 15 residues. CDR1 and CDR2 from the germline V gene are MNHEY and SMNVEV (reference sequence). Trimming took 7 bases from V and 1 from J, leaving 16 bases between them. The CDR3 loop reads CASKLWRDGQETQYF. The CDR3, as DNA: TGTGCCAGCAAACTTTGGCGGGACGGCCAAGAGACCCAGTACTTC.

This clone has just one count. This chain uses TRBV7-2 with TRBJ2-1; TRBD2 agrees at 7 bases. Germline V CDR1 and CDR2: SGHTA, FQGNSA. Unmatched junction bases numbered 6, after V lost 1 base and J lost 0 bases. The CDR3 loop spans 17 amino acids. The CDR3 nucleotides are TGTGCCAGCAGCTTAGACGGCGGGGGAAGCTCCTACAATGAGCAGTTCTTC. Protein sequence: CASSLDGGGSSYNEQFF.

The chain is built from TRBV7-2 and TRBJ1-2; D is uncertain. Germline lookup yields CDR1 SGHTA and CDR2 FQGNSA. This CDR3 region has 14 residues. The V and J ends lost 1 base and 7 bases respectively, with 13 bases between them. The CDR3 region has the DNA TGTGCCAGCAGCTTAGACTTTGGGAGTCCTGGCTACACCTTC. Its protein is CASSLDFGSPGYTF.

The CDR3: CASSEAWRINYGYTF. The CDR3 nucleotides read TGTGCCAGCAGTGAAGCGTGGCGGATTAACTATGGCTACACCTTC. This chain connects TRBV6-1 to TRBJ1-2, with unresolved D. Germline V gene sequence: CDR1 MNHNS, CDR2 SASEGT. V was clipped by 0 bases and J by 1 base, with 9 bases between them. The CDR3 loop spans 15 amino acids.

This chain connects TRBV6-4 to TRBJ2-2; TRBD2 might be the D (6 bases). The length of the CDR3 is 12 residues. In germline, CDR1 is MRHNA, CDR2 SNTAGT. V was shortened by 4 bases and J by 7 bases, with 7 bases between the two germline ends. CDR3: CASSGAGGELFF. The DNA of the CDR3 is TGTGCCAGCAGTGGAGCGGGCGGGGAGCTGTTTTTT.

The chain has TRBV5-6 and TRBJ1-2; 9 positions match TRBD1. The CDR3 consists of 13 residues. Unmatched junction bases numbered 3, after V lost 4 bases and J lost 5 bases. Germline lookup yields CDR1 SGHDT and CDR2 YYEEEE. This CDR3 reads CASSAGQGYGYTF. For the CDR3, the DNA is TGTGCCAGCAGCGCCGGACAGGGGTATGGCTACACCTTC.

This chain links TRBV6-5 with TRBJ1-6; the D gene is possibly TRBD1 (5 bases). The germline V gene has CDR1 MNHEY and CDR2 SVGAGI. Trimming stripped 4 bases from V and 2 bases from J, with 12 bases between. The CDR3 contains 16 residues. This chain's CDR3 is CASSSRGVPYNSPLHF. For the CDR3, the DNA is TGTGCCAGCAGTTCCCGGGGGGTCCCCTATAATTCACCCCTCCACTTT.

By sample share, this clone is medium-sized (0.01 to 0.1%). The rearrangement links TRBV2 to TRBJ1-5, with D possibly being TRBD1 (5 bases). V lost 6 bases and J lost 2, with 14 bases in between. The CDR3 has 15 residues. Germline loops: CDR1 SNHLY, CDR2 FYNNEI. The CDR3 region has the DNA TGTGCCAGCAGAACGGCATCGGGGGGCAATCAGCCCCAGCATTTT. The encoded protein is CASRTASGGNQPQHF.

V is TRBV30 and J is TRBJ2-2; 9 positions agree with TRBD2. V shed 1 base, J shed 8 bases, and the junction held 5 bases outside the gene matches. The CDR3 sequence is 14 residues long. The germline CDR1 and CDR2 sequences are GTSNPN and SVGIG (reference sequence). For the CDR3, the DNA is TGTGCCTGGAGTGGGGGACTAGCAAATGGGGAGCTGTTTTTT. Translation: CAWSGGLANGELFF.

The rearrangement links TRBV24-1 to TRBJ2-5, with 10 bases aligning to TRBD2. CDR1 and CDR2 (germline): KGHDR, SFDVKD. This CDR3 region has 15 residues. Losses at the gene ends were 4 bases for V and 3 bases for J; bases not matched to a gene: 4. The CDR3 region has the DNA TGTGCCACCAGTGAGCCTACTAGCGGGAAAGAGACCCAGTACTTC. This encodes CATSEPTSGKETQYF.

The rearrangement joins TRBV30 to TRBJ2-3; tentatively, D is TRBD2 (5 bases). The germline gives CDR1 GTSNPN, CDR2 SVGIG (reference sequence). CDR3 length: 14 residues. The ends were cut back, 3 bases at V and 2 bases at J, with 12 bases in the middle. CDR3 bases: TGTGCCTGGAGAGGAGGTGGGTCCACAGATACGCAGTATTTT. Translated, it gives CAWRGGGSTDTQYF.

V usage is TRBV5-1 and J usage is TRBJ2-2; maybe TRBD2 (6 bases). V was trimmed by 3 bases and J by 2 bases, leaving 14 bases between them. CDR1 is SGHRS and CDR2 is YFSETQ in the germline V gene. This CDR3 region has 16 residues. CDR3 nucleotide sequence: TGCGCCAGCAGCTCTCAGGGACTCGCCAACACCGGGGAGCTGTTTTTT. Protein product: CASSSQGLANTGELFF.

The chain is built from TRBV3-1 (or the pseudogene TRBV3-2) and TRBJ2-6; TRBD2 agrees at 8 bases. Trimming took 4 bases from V and 1 from J; bases not matched to a gene: 3. Germline CDR1 reads LGHDT; CDR2 reads YNNKEL (reference sequence). The CDR3 runs to 16 residues. The CDR3 coding sequence is TGTGCCAGCAGCCCGATAGCGGGGTCTGGGGCCAACGTCCTGACTTTC. Translated, it gives CASSPIAGSGANVLTF.

In this sample, this clone turned up once. The rearrangement links TRBV28 to TRBJ2-1; D might be TRBD1 (6 bases). Germline CDR1 reads MDHEN; CDR2 reads SYDVKM. The CDR3 runs to 15 residues. With 4 bases removed from V and 6 bases from J, the gap between germline ends came to 16 bases. CDR3 in DNA: TGTGCCAGCAGTTACAACAGGGCACCTATCAATGAGCAGTTCTTC. Translated, it gives CASSYNRAPINEQFF. The variable domain in full, completed from reference TRBV28 and TRBJ2-1, reads DVKVTQSSRYLVKRTGEKVFLECVQDMDHENMFWYRQDPGLGLRLIYFSYDVKMKEKGDIPEGYSVSREKKERFSLILESASTNQTSMYLCASSYNRAPINEQFFGPGTRLTVL.

This clone was found a few times. CDR3 bases: TGTGCCAGTAGTATACCCGAAGGAGGGACAGACCGCTATGGCTACACCTTC. It encodes CASSIPEGGTDRYGYTF. This chain joins TRBV19 and TRBJ1-2, with 7 bases that match TRBD1. This CDR3 spans 17 amino acids. Germline loops: CDR1 LNHDA, CDR2 SQIVND (reference sequence). The ends lost 2 bases at V and 4 bases at J; junction bases unmatched: 13.

V and J are TRBV13 and TRBJ2-4; TRBD2 matches at 10 bases. J lost 4 bases, V lost 8 bases, and 14 bases had no gene match. Germline CDR1 PRHDT, CDR2 FYEKMQ (reference sequence). The CDR3 is made up of 17 amino acids. CDR3 coding DNA: TGTGCCAGCTCAAACCAGGGACTAGCGCCAAAAAAAAACATTCAGTACTTC. Translating it yields CASSNQGLAPKKNIQYF. Combining the CDR3 with reference TRBV13 and TRBJ2-4 gives the whole variable domain AAGVIQSPRHLIKEKRETATLKCYPIPRHDTVYWYQQGPGQDPQFLISFYEKMQSDKGSIPDRFSAQQFSDYHSELNMSSLELGDSALYFCASSNQGLAPKKNIQYFGAGTRLSVL.

The rearrangement uses TRBV2 and TRBJ2-7, with D perhaps matching TRBD2 (6 bases). CDR1 is SNHLY, CDR2 FYNNEI, per germline. The CDR3 consists of 12 residues. V was clipped by 4 bases and J by 6 bases, with 10 bases between them. The CDR3 here is CASSGEGGEQYF. The CDR3 DNA is TGTGCCAGCAGTGGTGAGGGAGGCGAGCAGTACTTC. Full variable domain (outside the CDR3, taken from reference TRBV2 and TRBJ2-7): EPEVTQTPSHQVTQMGQEVILRCVPISNHLYFYWYRQILGQKVEFLVSFYNNEISEKSEIFDDQFSVERPDGSNFTLKIRSTKLEDSAMYFCASSGEGGEQYFGPGTRLTVT.

In this sample, this clone turned up once. V and J are TRBV5-1 and TRBJ2-5; 9 bases match TRBD1. From germline, CDR1 is SGHRS and CDR2 YFSETQ. The CDR3 has 14 residues. J was trimmed by 4 bases and V by 3 bases; bases with no gene match: 4. The CDR3 nucleotides read TGCGCCAGCAGCTCGGGACAGGGAGGAGAGACCCAGTACTTC. Amino acids: CASSSGQGGETQYF.

V and J are TRBV11-2 and TRBJ2-3; D perhaps matches TRBD1 (7 bases). The CDR3 is made up of 16 amino acids. Deletions cut 2 bases from V and 8 bases from J, with 20 bases between. Germline CDR1 is SGHAT and CDR2 is FQNNGV. CDR3 loop: CASSLFAAEQGGTQYF. The CDR3 nucleotides read TGTGCCAGCAGCTTATTCGCGGCCGAGCAGGGGGGTACGCAGTATTTT.